This TCR beta chain was observed in a study of blood T cells in healthy people across ages. Study-level findings and limits: When set beside aged donors, long-lived donors presented more naive CD4+ cells and higher diversity.

On this clonotype itself: The antigen remains unidentified.

The authors ran a second PCR of 7 to 11 cycles using a sample-barcoded 5' primer and a J-beta primer mix. Samples each returned at least 3 million CDR3-containing paired-end reads. One entry per CDR3 protein results from TCRdb running MiXCR on the 5' RACE reads. The sample has around 500,000 distinct CDR3 sequences, 45% to 55% seen once. Sequencing input: blood. The TCR originated in a man older than 75 in good health.

This chain's CDR3 is CSVAWGAWSGYTF. Here the CDR3 DNA reads TGCAGCGTTGCTTGGGGGGCCTGGAGTGGCTACACCTTC. The chain combines TRBV29-1 with TRBJ1-2; TRBD1 is a possible D gene (6 bases). The germline V and J ends were trimmed by 4 bases and 7 bases, with 16 bases remaining between them. The CDR3 totals 13 residues. CDR1 SQVTM and CDR2 ANQGSEA come from the germline V gene.